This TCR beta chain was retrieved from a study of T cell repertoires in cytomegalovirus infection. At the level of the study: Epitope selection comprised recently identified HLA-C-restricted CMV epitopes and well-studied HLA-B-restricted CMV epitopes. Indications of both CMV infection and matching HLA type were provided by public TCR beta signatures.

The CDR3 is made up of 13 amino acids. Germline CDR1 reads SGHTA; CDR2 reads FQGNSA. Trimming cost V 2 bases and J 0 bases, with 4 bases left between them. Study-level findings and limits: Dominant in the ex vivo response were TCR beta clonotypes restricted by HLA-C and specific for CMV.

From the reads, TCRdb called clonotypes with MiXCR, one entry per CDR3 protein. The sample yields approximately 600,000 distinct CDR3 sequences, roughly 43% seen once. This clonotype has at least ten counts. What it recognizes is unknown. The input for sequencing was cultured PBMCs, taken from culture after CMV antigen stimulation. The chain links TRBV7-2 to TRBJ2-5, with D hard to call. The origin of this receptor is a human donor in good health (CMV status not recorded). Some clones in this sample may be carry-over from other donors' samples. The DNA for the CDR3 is TGTGCCAGCAGCTTACTAAACCAAGAGACCCAGTACTTC. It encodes CASSLLNQETQYF.